This T cell receptor beta chain is from a study of shared clonotypes between healthy human individuals. Study context: Researchers drew samples from two women and three men aged 18 to 49.

As concerns this clone: Its target is unknown.

Assay used: immunoSEQ multiplex PCR; TCRdb lists only in-frame clones, some missing. The sample holds roughly 2.4 million clones; approximately 96% are singletons and the top ten take about 0.13%. Germline V gives CDR1 SGHTA, CDR2 FQGNSA. This CDR3 has 13 amino acids. V was shortened by 5 bases and J by 5 bases, with 12 bases between the two germline ends. Overall study findings and caveats: Only blood samples were collected, and tissue repertoires likely differ. Compared with clonotypes that all four donors shared, non-shared clonotypes had lower generation probabilities.

The sequencing sample was made of naive CD4+ T cells sorted from blood. The subset here: CD45RA+ positively selected. This clonotype was obtained from a man between 18 and 29 years old in good health. The chain joins TRBV7-2 to TRBJ1-1; D is uncertain. The CDR3 spells CASSLWMRTEAFF. The CDR3 nucleotides read TGTGCCAGCAGCCTATGGATGAGGACTGAAGCTTTCTTT.